This TCR beta chain was sequenced during a study of CD8+ T cells in alopecia areata. Isolated RNA was reverse transcribed into cDNA used as the sequencing template. The table came from immunoSEQ multiplex PCR; TCRdb's copy has only in-frame clones and leaves some out. The data show about 12,000 clones, roughly 50% seen once. The CDR3 runs 14 residues. Germline trimming cut 6 bases from V and 8 bases from J; bases unmatched to any gene: 10. Germline-derived CDR1 and CDR2 are LNHDA and SQIVND (reference sequence). Punch biopsies of lesional scalp, plus peripheral blood, were taken from alopecia areata patients.

The chain joins TRBV19 to TRBJ2-1, with TRBD2 identical over 7 bases. The clonotype comes from a human donor with alopecia areata. The sample comprised skin. The CDR3 protein is CASSLGTTQDEQFF. The CDR3 DNA sequence: TGTGCCAGTAGCCTCGGGACTACCCAGGATGAGCAGTTCTTC.